Below are 22 T cell receptor beta chains sequenced from a single sample in a study of cytomegalovirus exposure and HLA in healthy donors. Vbeta (60) and Jbeta (13) primers were used in the PCR. Clones were sequenced by immunoSEQ multiplex PCR, and TCRdb holds only the in-frame ones, with some missing. The sample holds some 160,000 clones; over 80% are singletons and the top ten take 1.5%. Sequenced material: PBMCs. The receptors stem from a woman in her late teens or twenties in good health and CMV-seronegative.

The chain recombines TRBV18 with TRBJ1-1, with TRBD1 identical over 11 bases. The length of the CDR3 is 16 residues. V was pared by 5 bases and J by 4 bases, with 9 bases of the junction left unmatched. Germline V gives CDR1 KGHSH, CDR2 LQKENI. CDR3 nucleotide sequence: TGTGCCAGCTCATCGGACAGGGGGCAATTGAGCACTGAAGCTTTCTTT. As protein: CASSSDRGQLSTEAFF.

The chain links TRBV5-5 to TRBJ1-5, with D maybe TRBD1 (5 bases). Germline V gives CDR1 SGHKS, CDR2 YYEKEE (reference sequence). V gave up 5 bases and J gave up 7 bases, with 19 bases separating them. This CDR3 is 15 amino acids long. CDR3 protein: CASSHGPGVEQPQHF. The CDR3 DNA follows: TGTGCCAGCAGTCATGGACCGGGGGTTGAACAGCCCCAGCATTTT.

The chain is built from TRBV11-2 and TRBJ2-3; 13 bases agree with TRBD2. The CDR3 has 16 amino acids. Germline V gene sequence: CDR1 SGHAT, CDR2 FQNNGV. The V gene end was trimmed by 5 bases and the J gene end by 0 bases; junction bases not matched to a gene: 2. In DNA, the CDR3 is TGTGCCAGCAGCCGACTAGCGGGGGGCAGCACAGATACGCAGTATTTT. Translated: CASSRLAGGSTDTQYF. Full variable domain (remainder filled in from reference TRBV11-2 and TRBJ2-3): EAGVAQSPRYKIIEKRQSVAFWCNPISGHATLYWYQQILGQGPKLLIQFQNNGVVDDSQLPKDRFSAERLKGVDSTLKIQPAKLEDSAVYLCASSRLAGGSTDTQYFGPGTRLTVL.

The V call is TRBV9, the J call TRBJ1-1, with a weak D call TRBD1 (5 bases). V lost 0 bases, J lost 5 bases, and 14 bases lay in between. Germline V gene sequence: CDR1 SGDLS, CDR2 YYNGEE. CDR3 size: 15 residues. This CDR3 is CASSVVGGERTEAFF. CDR3 nucleotides: TGTGCCAGCAGCGTAGTCGGGGGTGAAAGAACTGAAGCTTTCTTT.

In this sample, this clone turned up a few times. The V gene is TRBV28, the J gene TRBJ2-2, with D possibly TRBD1 on 6 matching bases. The length of the CDR3 is 18 residues. In germline, CDR1 is MDHEN, CDR2 SYDVKM. V was pared by 6 bases and J by 2 bases, with 22 bases between. The CDR3 DNA reads TGTGCCAGCAGCATTGACAGGAGCGAAAAACCAAACACCGGGGAGCTGTTTTTT. The encoded protein is CASSIDRSEKPNTGELFF.

The V and J genes are TRBV29-1 and TRBJ1-1; TRBD1 matches 9 bases. With 7 bases clipped from V and 6 bases from J, the junction kept 6 bases outside the gene matches. Germline CDR1 is SQVTM and CDR2 is ANQGSEA. This CDR3 region has 12 residues. The CDR3 DNA sequence: TGCAGCGAGAGGACAGGGGACGCTGAAGCTTTCTTT. It yields the protein CSERTGDAEAFF.

V is TRBV19 and J is TRBJ1-1; D not resolved. V lost 1 base and J lost 5, with 11 bases in between. Germline CDR1 LNHDA, CDR2 SQIVND (reference sequence). This CDR3 comprises 14 residues. The CDR3: CASSIALRETEAFF. Written as DNA, the CDR3 is TGTGCCAGTAGTATAGCTCTGAGGGAGACTGAAGCTTTCTTT.

This chain joins TRBV11-2 and TRBJ2-5; 7 nucleotides align to TRBD1. CDR1 and CDR2 (germline): SGHAT, FQNNGV. The V segment lost 5 bases and the J segment 2 bases; nucleotides outside the gene matches: 5. The CDR3 runs to 14 residues. CDR3 sequence: CASSERQGQETQYF. The CDR3 region has the DNA TGTGCCAGCAGCGAGAGACAGGGTCAAGAGACCCAGTACTTC.

The rearrangement joins TRBV6-5 to TRBJ2-3; the D gene is possibly TRBD2 (6 bases). Per germline, CDR1 MNHEY and CDR2 SVGAGI. CDR3 length equals 13 residues. The ends were cut back, 8 bases at V and 0 bases at J, with 9 bases in the middle. The CDR3 loop is CASLSGSTDTQYF. CDR3 coding DNA: TGTGCCAGCCTTAGCGGAAGCACAGATACGCAGTATTTT.

This clone was seen a handful of times. This chain joins TRBV2 and TRBJ2-3, with D hard to call. Germline V CDR1 and CDR2: SNHLY, FYNNEI. The CDR3 consists of 14 residues. Trimming took off 3 bases at V and 2 bases at J, with 9 bases between the two ends. The CDR3 DNA sequence: TGTGCCAGCAGTGACCCGAGCTACACAGATACGCAGTATTTT. Translating gives CASSDPSYTDTQYF.

The chain recombines TRBV15 with TRBJ1-5; the D is unclear. CDR1 is LNHNV, CDR2 YYDKDF, per germline (reference sequence). With 1 base removed from V and 0 bases from J, the gap between germline ends came to 13 bases. The CDR3 sequence is 17 residues long. In DNA, the CDR3 is TGTGCCACCAGCAGAGGGACCAGCGGTATTAGCAATCAGCCCCAGCATTTT. This encodes CATSRGTSGISNQPQHF.

This rearrangement joins TRBV5-1 to TRBJ2-1; possible D gene TRBD1, 6 bases. The length of the CDR3 is 14 residues. Germline-derived CDR1 and CDR2 are SGHRS and YFSETQ. V was shortened by 7 bases and J by 9 bases, with 20 bases between the two germline ends. The CDR3 is CASRVGTGSSEQFF. CDR3 nucleotide sequence: TGCGCCAGCCGTGTCGGCACAGGGTCCAGTGAGCAGTTCTTC.

This clone was recorded a few times. This rearrangement joins TRBV5-1 to TRBJ1-4; 7 bases fit TRBD1. V shed 4 bases and J 7 bases; nucleotides not matched to a gene: 4. The CDR3 runs 13 residues. The germline V gene encodes CDR1 SGHRS and CDR2 YFSETQ. The CDR3 DNA follows: TGCGCCAGCAGCCAGACAGGGCCTGAAAAACTGTTTTTT. Its protein is CASSQTGPEKLFF. Drawing the rest from reference TRBV5-1 and TRBJ1-4, the complete variable domain is KAGVTQTPRYLIKTRGQQVTLSCSPISGHRSVSWYQQTPGQGLQFLFEYFSETQRNKGNFPGRFSGRQFSNSRSEMNVSTLELGDSALYLCASSQTGPEKLFFGSGTQLSVL.

The rearrangement links TRBV5-1 to TRBJ1-6; 7 nucleotides line up with TRBD1. CDR1 and CDR2 (germline): SGHRS, YFSETQ. The V gene end was trimmed by 4 bases and the J gene end by 8 bases; junction bases not matched to a gene: 6. The CDR3 contains 14 residues. CDR3 loop: CASSPTGLDSPLHF. The CDR3 DNA reads TGCGCCAGCAGCCCGACAGGGCTGGATTCACCCCTCCACTTT. The complete variable domain, with remaining parts taken from reference TRBV5-1 and TRBJ1-6, reads KAGVTQTPRYLIKTRGQQVTLSCSPISGHRSVSWYQQTPGQGLQFLFEYFSETQRNKGNFPGRFSGRQFSNSRSEMNVSTLELGDSALYLCASSPTGLDSPLHFGNGTRLTVT.

This chain joins TRBV9 and TRBJ1-1; 9 bases line up with TRBD1. With V trimmed by 3 bases and J by 4 bases, 10 bases remained unmatched. The V gene's germline CDR1 is SGDLS and CDR2 YYNGEE. The CDR3 length is 16 residues. In DNA, the CDR3 is TGTGCCAGCAGCGCACAGGGGGCTGGGGGGAGCACTGAAGCTTTCTTT. Its protein product is CASSAQGAGGSTEAFF. Variable domain in full (rest from reference TRBV9 and TRBJ1-1): DSGVTQTPKHLITATGQRVTLRCSPRSGDLSVYWYQQSLDQGLQFLIQYYNGEERAKGNILERFSAQQFPDLHSELNLSSLELGDSALYFCASSAQGAGGSTEAFFGQGTRLTVV.

The rearrangement uses TRBV7-6 and TRBJ1-1; D ambiguous. Trimming took off 2 bases at V and 1 base at J, with 11 bases between the two ends. Germline-derived CDR1 and CDR2 are SGHVS and FNYEAQ. This CDR3 has 15 residues. In DNA, the CDR3 is TGTGCCAGCAGCTTATCTCACAACAGGAACACTGAAGCTTTCTTT. This encodes CASSLSHNRNTEAFF.

The chain carries TRBV5-4 and TRBJ1-5, with a possible D match to TRBD1 (5 bases). The V gene lost 0 bases and the J gene lost 3 bases, with 13 bases spanning the gap. CDR1 SGHNT and CDR2 YYREEE come from the germline V gene (reference sequence). The length of the CDR3 is 16 residues. The CDR3 DNA is TGTGCCAGCAGCTTGGGGGGGGGAAGATCCAATCAGCCCCAGCATTTT. This codes for CASSLGGGRSNQPQHF.

Remarks on this clone: Mismatch with germline at one junction end may stem from a read error. The chain combines TRBV7-3 with TRBJ1-2; D perhaps matches TRBD1 (5 bases). The CDR3 has 13 amino acids. Germline V gene lookup returns CDR1 SGHTA and CDR2 FQGTGA. As DNA, the CDR3 is TGTGCCAGCAGCTTAAGCAGGGATGGCGGCTACGCCTTC. Amino acid sequence: CASSLSRDGGYAF.

The rearrangement links TRBV5-1 to TRBJ1-3; D call uncertain. CDR3 length: 18 residues. V was clipped by 0 bases and J by 0 bases, with 16 bases between them. The germline CDR1 and CDR2 sequences are SGHRS and YFSETQ. The CDR3 nucleotides read TGCGCCAGCAGCTTGGCCAATATGGGAGTCGGCTCTGGAAACACCATATATTTT. Translating gives CASSLANMGVGSGNTIYF.

The chain uses TRBV5-4 and TRBJ1-2, with D perhaps matching TRBD1 (6 bases). Germline lookup yields CDR1 SGHNT and CDR2 YYREEE (reference sequence). The CDR3 loop spans 15 amino acids. Trimming stripped 2 bases from V and 0 bases from J, with 11 bases between. The CDR3, as DNA: TGTGCCAGCAGCTTCTCAGGGGCGACTAACTATGGCTACACCTTC. This sequence encodes CASSFSGATNYGYTF.

The rearrangement joins TRBV6-6 to TRBJ2-5; D is possibly TRBD1 (6 bases). CDR3 length equals 15 residues. Germline V gene sequence: CDR1 MNHNY, CDR2 SVGAGI (reference sequence). V was pared by 3 bases and J by 7 bases, with 18 bases between. CDR3 coding DNA: TGTGCCAGCAGTTATCGCCCTAGGGGGTCGGGGACCCAGTACTTC. This sequence encodes CASSYRPRGSGTQYF.

The chain recombines TRBV5-5 with TRBJ2-5; TRBD1 agrees at 8 bases. The length of the CDR3 is 15 residues. Germline CDR1 and CDR2: SGHKS and YYEKEE (reference sequence). J lost 1 base, V lost 3 bases, and 5 bases had no gene match. The CDR3 here is CASSSRTGTQETQYF. CDR3 sequence (DNA): TGTGCCAGCAGCTCCCGGACAGGGACCCAAGAGACCCAGTACTTC.